These 2 T cell receptor beta chains were all obtained from the same sample, sequenced in a study of CD8 T cells in Susac syndrome. RNA, at about 0.45 to 1 ug, was reverse transcribed with random hexamers. TCRdb independently ran MiXCR on the immunoSEQ multiplex PCR reads; one entry per CDR3 protein. The table has roughly 150,000 distinct CDR3 sequences, more than 85% seen once. Specimen: CD8+ T cells from PBMCs. The source is a human donor with Susac syndrome.

The V gene is TRBV5-8, the J gene TRBJ1-1, with 7 nucleotides matching TRBD1. The CDR3 sequence is 15 residues long. V shed 5 bases and J 3 bases; nucleotides not matched to a gene: 10. Germline values: CDR1 SGHTS, CDR2 YDEGEE. CDR3 region: CASRNDREEYTEAFF. CDR3 in DNA: TGTGCCAGCAGAAATGACAGGGAGGAATACACTGAAGCTTTCTTT.

The gene calls are TRBV7-9 and TRBJ2-1; 12 positions match TRBD2. Trimming took 5 bases from V and 8 from J; bases not matched to a gene: 10. This CDR3 has 16 amino acids. From germline, CDR1 is SEHNR and CDR2 FQNEAQ (reference sequence). This CDR3 reads CASSPRLAGVLYEQFF. The CDR3 nucleotides read TGTGCCAGCAGCCCCAGACTAGCGGGAGTATTATATGAGCAGTTCTTC.